The subject of this entry is one T cell receptor (beta chain). This clonotype was detected many times. The target of this receptor is not known. Per-nucleotide qualities are absent, and no much larger clonotype sits a single base away. CDR1 is given as SGHKS and CDR2 as YYEKEE, both from the germline V gene (reference sequence). The CDR3 runs 17 amino acids, cysteine and phenylalanine included. This entry keeps only the CDR3 DNA: 51 bases, framed from base 1. Relative to germline, V is missing 3 bases and J is missing 4 bases, with 12 bases of the junction outside any gene match. This entry comes from a study of CD8 T cells in ankylosing spondylitis (dated by TCRdb to 2017 to 2019). Study-wide context: To find TCR variants linked to disease, the study profiled T cell receptor beta repertoires in ankylosing spondylitis patients and healthy donors. The full study cohort comprised around 23 ankylosing spondylitis patients and about 110 healthy donors. Peripheral blood samples were taken, and synovial fluid was additionally collected from ankylosing spondylitis patients. What the research found in general, with its limitations: The disease-linked clones were reported to be significantly enriched in matched synovial fluid samples from ankylosing spondylitis patients. Blood from ankylosing spondylitis patients appeared to be characterized by a TCR beta motif composed of roughly eight highly homologous amino acid variants. The disease-linked clones showed a CD8+ phenotype and occurred at relatively low frequencies in peripheral blood. Some motif variants were previously reported in synovial fluid and blood of reactive arthritis patients, suggesting common disease-initiation mechanisms.

The reads were generated on an Illumina HiSeq 2500. TCR beta libraries were prepared by quantitative 5'-RACE with molecular barcodes. Concerning the study's data processing: To identify disease-linked TCR variants, a new computational method was used, one built on a probabilistic model of VDJ rearrangement. TCRdb applied fastp at Q25 and MiXCR to the public reads, then kept only in-frame beta chains. Rows merge per CDR3 protein into single entries with the most common DNA and genes. These V and J calls rely on TCRdb rather than the paper's analysis. The sample table shows fewer than 550,000 distinct CDR3 sequences, and about 5.2% are seen once. The top ten constitute under 4.5% of the sample.

In this chain, TRBV5-5 is recombined with TRBJ1-2; TRBD1 lines up with 10 middle nucleotides. The receptor comes from a male donor with ankylosing spondylitis. The sample consisted of blood, either unsorted or a sorted T cell fraction (not recorded which). The CDR3 amino acid sequence is: CASSSRDRGPFSYGYTF. The nucleotide sequence is TGTGCCAGCAGCTCCCGGGACAGGGGTCCCTTTTCCTATGGCTACACCTTC.